This entry concerns a single T cell receptor beta chain. The antigen is not known. This sample is part of a study of graft-versus-host responses after intestinal transplantation. Across the study: Recipients obtained multivisceral, liver-intestinal, or isolated intestinal transplants. Each patient got anti-thymocyte globulin induction, then tacrolimus and steroids for around three years.

TCRdb's table, derived via immunoSEQ multiplex PCR, lists solely in-frame clones and lacks some. The table lists more than 90,000 clones, just under 95% of them singletons. The CDR3 runs to 14 residues. Trimming shortened V by 5 bases and J by 0 bases, and 10 bases separated the two germline ends. Germline loops: CDR1 MNHEY, CDR2 SMNVEV (reference sequence). Study-level points and caveats: Individuals carrying graft-donor T cell macrochimerism showed high graft-versus-host to host-versus-graft clonal ratios in allografts. Marrow from the recipient contained GvH clones, some of which had appeared first in ileum or blood.

The clonotype was recovered from a human donor who was the organ donor for an intestinal transplant. The sequencing here drew on unstimulated CD8+ T cells sorted from spleen or lymph node cells, taken before transplant. The rearrangement links TRBV27 to TRBJ1-2; maybe TRBD1 (6 bases). For the CDR3, the DNA is TGTGCCAGCAGTGTGGACAGAGCTAACTATGGCTACACCTTC. This gives the protein CASSVDRANYGYTF.